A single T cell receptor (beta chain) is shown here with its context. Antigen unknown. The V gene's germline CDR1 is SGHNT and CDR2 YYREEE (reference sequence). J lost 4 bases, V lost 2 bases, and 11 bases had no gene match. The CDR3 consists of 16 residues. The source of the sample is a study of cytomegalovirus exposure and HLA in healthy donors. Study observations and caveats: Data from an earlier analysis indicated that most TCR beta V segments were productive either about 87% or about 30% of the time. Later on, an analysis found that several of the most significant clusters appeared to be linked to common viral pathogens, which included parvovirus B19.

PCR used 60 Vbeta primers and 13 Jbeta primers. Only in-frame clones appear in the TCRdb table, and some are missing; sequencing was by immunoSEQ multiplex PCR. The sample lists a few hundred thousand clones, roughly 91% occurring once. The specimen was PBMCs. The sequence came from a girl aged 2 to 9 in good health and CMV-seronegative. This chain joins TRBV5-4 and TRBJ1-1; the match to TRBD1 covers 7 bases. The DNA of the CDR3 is TGTGCCAGCAGCTTAGAGACAGGGAGTTATGCCACTGAAGCTTTCTTT. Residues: CASSLETGSYATEAFF.